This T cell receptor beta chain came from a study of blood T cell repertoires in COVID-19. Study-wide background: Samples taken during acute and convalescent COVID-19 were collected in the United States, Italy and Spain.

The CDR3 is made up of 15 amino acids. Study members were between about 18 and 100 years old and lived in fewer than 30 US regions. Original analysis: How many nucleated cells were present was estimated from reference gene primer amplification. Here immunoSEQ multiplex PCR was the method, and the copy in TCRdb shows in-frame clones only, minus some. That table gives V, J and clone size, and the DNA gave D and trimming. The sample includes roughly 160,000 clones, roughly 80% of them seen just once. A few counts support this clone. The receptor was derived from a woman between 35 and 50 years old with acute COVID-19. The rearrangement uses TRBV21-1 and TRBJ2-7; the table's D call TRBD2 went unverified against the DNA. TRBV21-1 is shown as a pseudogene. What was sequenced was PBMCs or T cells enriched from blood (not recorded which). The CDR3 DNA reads TGTGCCAGCAGTCAGAGCGGGAGGAGCTCCTACGAGCAGTACGTC. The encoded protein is CASSQSGRSSYEQYV.